This is a list of T cell receptor beta chains from one sample in a study of T cells in Graves' hyperthyroidism and ophthalmopathy. TCRdb used MiXCR to reprocess the multiplex PCR reads, holding one entry per CDR3 protein. The data show 200,000 to 300,000 distinct CDR3 sequences, approximately 23% seen once. The sample taken for sequencing was blood. The origin of the receptors is a woman aged 40-49 years with Graves' ophthalmopathy. CDR3s include the opening cysteine and the closing phenylalanine or tryptophan. The order of the fields is clone size, V gene, D gene, J gene, CDR3 DNA, CDR3 protein. The D gene is left open where the match is weak. Expanded clones are given a class, and other clones once, few, many or no size at all.

-,TRBV12-3/TRBV12-4,-,TRBJ1-1,TGTGCCAGCAGTTCGGGGAGAAAGTACACTGAAGCTTTCTTT,CASSSGRKYTEAFF
many,TRBV15,-,TRBJ2-7,TGTGCCACCAGCAGGGGAGGGACAGCCGACGAGCAGTACTTC,CATSRGGTADEQYF
many,TRBV5-1,TRBD2,TRBJ2-5,TGCGCCAGCAGCAACGGACTAGCGGGTTCTGAGACCCAGTACTTC,CASSNGLAGSETQYF
many,TRBV28,-,TRBJ1-2,TGTGCCAGCAGTTCCACTGCGCGGGGTTTGGCCTTTGGCTACACCTTC,CASSSTARGLAFGYTF
many,TRBV28,-,TRBJ1-5,TGTGCCAGCAGTTTAGGCAGGGGTAGCCAGCCCCAGCATTTT,CASSLGRGSQPQHF
once,TRBV28,TRBD1,TRBJ2-7,TGTGCCAGCAACAGGGGAACGTACGAGCAGTACTTC,CASNRGTYEQYF
-,TRBV15,-,TRBJ2-5,TGTGCCACCAGCAGGTCGGCAGGGCCCCAAGAGACCCAGTACTTC,CATSRSAGPQETQYF
many,TRBV7-6,TRBD1,TRBJ1-2,TGTGCCAGCAGCTTAACCCAACAGGGGATCTACACCTTC,CASSLTQQGIYTF
many,TRBV12-3/TRBV12-4,-,TRBJ1-5,TGTGCCAGCAGTTGGGAGGGAATAGGCAATCAGCCCCAGCATTTT,CASSWEGIGNQPQHF
many,TRBV28,-,TRBJ2-2,TGTGCCAGCAACGAGGATACCGGGGAGCTGTTTTTT,CASNEDTGELFF
many,TRBV6-2/TRBV6-3,-,TRBJ2-6,TGTGCCAGCAGTTACTCGGGGGCCCCCGGGGCCAACGTCCTGACTTTC,CASSYSGAPGANVLTF
-,TRBV4-3,TRBD1,TRBJ1-1,TGCGCCAGCAGCCAAGTCGAGGGGGCGGGTGTCGGGGACACTGAAGCTTTCTTT,CASSQVEGAGVGDTEAFF
few,TRBV28,-,TRBJ1-6,TGTGCCAGCAGTAACCCAACCGGTAATTCACCCCTCCACTTT,CASSNPTGNSPLHF
-,TRBV11-1,-,TRBJ2-2,TGTGCCAGCAGCTTAGATGGGTTCTGGGAGCTGTTTTTT,CASSLDGFWELFF
few,TRBV6-1,-,TRBJ2-3,TGTGCCAGCATTGCGGACAGTCAGATCCAGCCCCAGTATTTT,CASIADSQIQPQYF
-,TRBV7-9,TRBD1,TRBJ1-2,TGTGCCAGCAGCCCACCGACAGGGGACGGCTACACCTTC,CASSPPTGDGYTF
many,TRBV28,TRBD2,TRBJ2-2,TGTGCCAGCAGTACTTCCCGGCGGGAGAGAACCGGGGAGCTGTTTTTT,CASSTSRRERTGELFF
many,TRBV6-5,-,TRBJ2-7,TGTGCCAGCCTACCCTCAAGTCCCCGGACGAAGCGCTCCTACGAGCAGTACTTC,CASLPSSPRTKRSYEQYF
-,TRBV4-1,-,TRBJ2-7,TGCGCCAGCAGCCAAGAGGACAGTAACTACGAGCAGTACTTC,CASSQEDSNYEQYF
many,TRBV27,-,TRBJ2-7,TGTGCCAGCAGTCTGTCAGACTCCTACGAGCAGTACTTC,CASSLSDSYEQYF
many,TRBV27,-,TRBJ2-7,TGTGCCAGCAGTTTTGGACAGTACTACGAGCAGTACTTC,CASSFGQYYEQYF
many,TRBV6-5,-,TRBJ2-7,TGTGCCAGCAGGTCCACTCAGGGGAGCTCCTACGAGCAGTACTTC,CASRSTQGSSYEQYF
few,TRBV5-1,-,TRBJ1-2,TGCGCCAGCAGGCGCACGGGGGGTTATGGCTACACCTTC,CASRRTGGYGYTF
many,TRBV19,TRBD2,TRBJ2-1,TGTGCCAGTCTACCTGGACTAGCGGCTAGCTCCTACAATGAGCAGTTCTTC,CASLPGLAASSYNEQFF
-,TRBV5-1,-,TRBJ2-7,TGCGCCAGCAGCCCCCCAAACGGGGCCCACGAGCAGTACTTC,CASSPPNGAHEQYF
many,TRBV6-1,TRBD1,TRBJ2-2,TGTGCCAGCAGACATGGTGGCAGGGGGCACACCGGGGAGCTGTTTTTT,CASRHGGRGHTGELFF
many,TRBV10-3,TRBD1,TRBJ2-7,TGTGCCATCACCGAACAGGGGACCTACGAGCAGTACTTC,CAITEQGTYEQYF
-,TRBV11-2,TRBD2,TRBJ2-5,TGTGCCAGCAGTCGAGGGGTAGCGGGAGGGCCTTTCCCAGAGACCCAGTACTTC,CASSRGVAGGPFPETQYF
many,TRBV10-3,-,TRBJ2-2,TGTGCCATCAGCAAGGGAGCGACCGCGAACACCGGGGAGCTGTTTTTT,CAISKGATANTGELFF
many,TRBV12-3/TRBV12-4,-,TRBJ2-7,TGTGCCAGCAGTCGAGAGGGTTACGAGCAGTACTTC,CASSREGYEQYF
-,TRBV7-8,TRBD1,TRBJ2-7,TGTGCCAGCAGCTCCGGGACAGGGGAACGCGGATACGAGCAGTACTTC,CASSSGTGERGYEQYF
many,TRBV2,-,TRBJ1-1,TGTGCCAGCATTACTGCTGAGATACAGGGCGGAACTGAAGCTTTCTTT,CASITAEIQGGTEAFF
-,TRBV5-1,-,TRBJ2-7,TGCGCCAACAGCGCGGCCAATAGCGGCTACGAGCAGTACTTC,CANSAANSGYEQYF
many,TRBV20-1,-,TRBJ2-7,TGCAGTGGGGACCGGGCCGAAAGCTCCTACGAGCAGTACTTC,CSGDRAESSYEQYF
few,TRBV25-1,-,TRBJ1-6,TGTGCCAGCAGCGCGGGTCAGTTTAATTCACCCCTCCACTTT,CASSAGQFNSPLHF
many,TRBV9,-,TRBJ1-5,TGTGCCAGCAGCCCCACTTCCAATCAGCCCCAGCATTTT,CASSPTSNQPQHF
-,TRBV7-2,-,TRBJ1-2,TGTGCCAGCAGCTTGCGGGGGGCTGGCTACACCTTC,CASSLRGAGYTF
many,TRBV20-1,TRBD2,TRBJ2-2,TGCAGTGCTAGAGAATCTCGCGGGAGGGCCGCCGGGGAGCTGTTTTTT,CSARESRGRAAGELFF
many,TRBV6-2/TRBV6-3,-,TRBJ1-5,TGTGCCAGCAGTTACAGGGCCGACTATAGCAATCAGCCCCAGCATTTT,CASSYRADYSNQPQHF
many,TRBV28,TRBD2,TRBJ2-5,TGTGCCAGCAGCTTCCGTGGGGCGGGAGCCCAAGAGACCCAGTACTTC,CASSFRGAGAQETQYF
-,TRBV6-1,TRBD2,TRBJ2-7,TGTGCCAGCAGTGGTACTAGCGGGCCTCCCTACGAGCAGTACTTC,CASSGTSGPPYEQYF
many,TRBV20-1,-,TRBJ2-5,TGCAGTGCTAGTTCTCTTCCGCCAGAGACCCAGTACTTC,CSASSLPPETQYF
many,TRBV3-1,-,TRBJ1-1,TGTGCCAGCGCCCAAGCAGGGGAGGGGACTGAAGCTTTCTTT,CASAQAGEGTEAFF
many,TRBV5-1,-,TRBJ1-5,TGCGCCAGCAGCTTGGGGGGATTCAATCAGCCCCAGCATTTT,CASSLGGFNQPQHF
-,TRBV20-1,-,TRBJ1-2,TGCAGTGCTTCCACGGGGGGCTACACCTTC,CSASTGGYTF
many,TRBV12-3/TRBV12-4,-,TRBJ1-1,TGTGCCAGCAGCCATGGGGGAAGTTTGGGCACTGAAGCTTTCTTT,CASSHGGSLGTEAFF
-,TRBV15,-,TRBJ2-7,TGTGCCACCAGCAGAACTACGCGGAGTGGTGAGCAGTACTTC,CATSRTTRSGEQYF
-,TRBV10-3,-,TRBJ2-5,TGTGCCATCACCACTAACGGCGGGACCCAGTACTTC,CAITTNGGTQYF
few,TRBV11-1,-,TRBJ1-1,TGTGCCAGCAGCCCAGGAAAACAGGGAGTGAACACTGAAGCTTTCTTT,CASSPGKQGVNTEAFF
many,TRBV25-1,-,TRBJ2-7,TGTGCCAGCACCGGAGGTGGGCGGACCCCTTACGAGCAGTACTTC,CASTGGGRTPYEQYF
many,TRBV20-1,-,TRBJ2-5,TGCAGTGCCCGAAGGCCAGCGGGTTTAGGGGAGACCCAGTACTTC,CSARRPAGLGETQYF
-,TRBV3-1,TRBD2,TRBJ2-5,TGTGCCAGCAGCCCCTATGTTAGCGGGAGTGGTGAAGAGACCCAGTACTTC,CASSPYVSGSGEETQYF
many,TRBV6-1,-,TRBJ1-2,TGTGCCAGCAGTGAAGAAGGGGACCGCTATGGCTACACCTTC,CASSEEGDRYGYTF